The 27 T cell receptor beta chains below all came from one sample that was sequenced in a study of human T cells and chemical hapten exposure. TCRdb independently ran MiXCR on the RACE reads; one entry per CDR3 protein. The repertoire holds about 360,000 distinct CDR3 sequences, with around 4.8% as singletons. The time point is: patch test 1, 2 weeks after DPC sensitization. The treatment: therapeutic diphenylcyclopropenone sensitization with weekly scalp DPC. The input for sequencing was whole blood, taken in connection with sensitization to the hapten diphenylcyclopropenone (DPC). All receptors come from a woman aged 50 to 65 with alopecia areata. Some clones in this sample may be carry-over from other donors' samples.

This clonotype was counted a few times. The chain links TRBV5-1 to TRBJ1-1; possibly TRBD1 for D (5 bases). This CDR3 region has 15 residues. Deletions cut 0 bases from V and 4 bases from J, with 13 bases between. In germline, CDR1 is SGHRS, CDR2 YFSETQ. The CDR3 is CASSLDGHSATEAFF. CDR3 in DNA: TGCGCCAGCAGCTTGGACGGACACTCGGCCACTGAAGCTTTCTTT. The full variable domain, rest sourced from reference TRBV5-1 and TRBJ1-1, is KAGVTQTPRYLIKTRGQQVTLSCSPISGHRSVSWYQQTPGQGLQFLFEYFSETQRNKGNFPGRFSGRQFSNSRSEMNVSTLELGDSALYLCASSLDGHSATEAFFGQGTRLTVV.

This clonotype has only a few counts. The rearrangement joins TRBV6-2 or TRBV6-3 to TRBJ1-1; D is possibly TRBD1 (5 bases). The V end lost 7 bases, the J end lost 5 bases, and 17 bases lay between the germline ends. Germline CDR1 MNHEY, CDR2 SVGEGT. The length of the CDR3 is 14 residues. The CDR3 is CASTKWTRGTEAFF. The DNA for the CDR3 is TGTGCCAGCACGAAATGGACGAGGGGAACTGAAGCTTTCTTT.

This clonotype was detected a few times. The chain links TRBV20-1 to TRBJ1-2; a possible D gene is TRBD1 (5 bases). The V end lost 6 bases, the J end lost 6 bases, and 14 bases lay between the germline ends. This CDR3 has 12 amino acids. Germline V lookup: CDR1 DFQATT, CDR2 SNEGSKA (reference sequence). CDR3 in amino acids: CSAYGRGHGYTF. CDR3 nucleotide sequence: TGCAGTGCCTATGGGAGGGGTCATGGCTACACCTTC.

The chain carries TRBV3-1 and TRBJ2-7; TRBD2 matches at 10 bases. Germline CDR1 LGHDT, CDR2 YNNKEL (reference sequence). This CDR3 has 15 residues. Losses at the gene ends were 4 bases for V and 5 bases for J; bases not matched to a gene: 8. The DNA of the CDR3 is TGTGCCAGCAGCCCAACCGCTAGCGGGAGAAACGAGCAGTACTTC. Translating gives CASSPTASGRNEQYF.

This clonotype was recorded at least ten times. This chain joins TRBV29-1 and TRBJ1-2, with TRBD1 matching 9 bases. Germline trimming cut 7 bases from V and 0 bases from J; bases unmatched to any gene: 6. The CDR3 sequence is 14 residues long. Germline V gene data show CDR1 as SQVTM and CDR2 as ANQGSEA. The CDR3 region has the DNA TGCAGCGCGGCCGGACAGGGGCCTAACTATGGCTACACCTTC. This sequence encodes CSAAGQGPNYGYTF.

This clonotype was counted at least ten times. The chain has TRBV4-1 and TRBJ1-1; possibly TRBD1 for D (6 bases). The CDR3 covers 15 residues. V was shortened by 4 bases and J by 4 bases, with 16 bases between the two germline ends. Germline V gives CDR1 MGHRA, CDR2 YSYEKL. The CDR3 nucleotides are TGCGCCAGCAGCCGGGACCCAGGGGCGGGCACTGAAGCTTTCTTT. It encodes CASSRDPGAGTEAFF.

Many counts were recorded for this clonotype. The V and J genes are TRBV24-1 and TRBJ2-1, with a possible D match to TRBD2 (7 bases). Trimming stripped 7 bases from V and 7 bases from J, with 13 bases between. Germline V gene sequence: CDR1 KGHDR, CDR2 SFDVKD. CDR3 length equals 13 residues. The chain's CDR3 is CATRGGAGNEQFF. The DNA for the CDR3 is TGTGCCACCAGAGGGGGGGCTGGGAATGAGCAGTTCTTC.

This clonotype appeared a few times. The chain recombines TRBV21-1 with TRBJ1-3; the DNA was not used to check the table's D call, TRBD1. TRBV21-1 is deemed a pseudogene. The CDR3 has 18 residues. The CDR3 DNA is TGTGCCAGCAGCGCCCACTCGGACAGGATGGGATCTGGAAACACCATATATTTT. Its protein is CASSAHSDRMGSGNTIYF.

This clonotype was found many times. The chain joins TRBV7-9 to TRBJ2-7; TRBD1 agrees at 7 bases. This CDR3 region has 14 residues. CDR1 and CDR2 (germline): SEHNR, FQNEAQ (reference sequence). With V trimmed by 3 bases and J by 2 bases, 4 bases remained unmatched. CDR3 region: CASSFRQGPYEQYF. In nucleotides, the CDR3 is TGTGCCAGCAGCTTCCGACAGGGCCCCTACGAGCAGTACTTC.

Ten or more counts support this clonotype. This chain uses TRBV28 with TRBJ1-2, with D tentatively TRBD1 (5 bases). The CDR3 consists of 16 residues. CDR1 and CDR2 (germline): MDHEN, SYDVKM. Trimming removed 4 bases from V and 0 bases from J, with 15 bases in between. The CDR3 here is CASSSIGQAANYGYTF. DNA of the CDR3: TGTGCCAGCAGTTCAATAGGACAAGCCGCTAACTATGGCTACACCTTC.

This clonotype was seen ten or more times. CDR3 DNA: TGTGCCAGCAGCCATTGGAGGGCTGAAGCTTTCTTT. Its protein is CASSHWRAEAFF. This chain joins TRBV3-1 and TRBJ1-1; D unclear. In germline, CDR1 is LGHDT, CDR2 YNNKEL (reference sequence). The V end was cut by 3 bases, the J end by 6 bases, with 8 bases between. There are 12 residues in the CDR3.

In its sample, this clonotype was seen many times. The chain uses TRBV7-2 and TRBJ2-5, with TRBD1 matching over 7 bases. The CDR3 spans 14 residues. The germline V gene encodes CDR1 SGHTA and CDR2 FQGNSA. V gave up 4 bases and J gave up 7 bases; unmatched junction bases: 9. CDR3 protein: CASSSNRGSGTQYF. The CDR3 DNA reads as TGTGCCAGCAGCTCCAACAGGGGATCGGGGACCCAGTACTTC.

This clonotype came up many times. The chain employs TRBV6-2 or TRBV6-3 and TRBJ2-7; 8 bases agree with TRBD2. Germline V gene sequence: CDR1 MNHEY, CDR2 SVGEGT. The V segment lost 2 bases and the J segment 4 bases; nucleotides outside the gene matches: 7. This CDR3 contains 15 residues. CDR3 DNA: TGTGCCAGCAGTTACCAGCGGGAGAAGAAGTACGAGCAGTACTTC. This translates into CASSYQREKKYEQYF.

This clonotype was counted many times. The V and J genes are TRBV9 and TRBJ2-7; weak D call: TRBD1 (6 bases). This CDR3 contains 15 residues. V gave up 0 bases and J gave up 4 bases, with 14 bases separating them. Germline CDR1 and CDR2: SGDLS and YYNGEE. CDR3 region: CASSVVPVGGYEQYF. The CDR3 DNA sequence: TGTGCCAGCAGCGTAGTACCAGTAGGGGGATACGAGCAGTACTTC.

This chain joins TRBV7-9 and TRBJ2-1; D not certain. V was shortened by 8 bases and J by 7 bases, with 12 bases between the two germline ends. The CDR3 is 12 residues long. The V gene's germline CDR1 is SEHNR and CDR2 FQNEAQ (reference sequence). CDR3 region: CASRRTANEQFF. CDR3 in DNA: TGTGCCAGCCGAAGGACCGCTAATGAGCAGTTCTTC.

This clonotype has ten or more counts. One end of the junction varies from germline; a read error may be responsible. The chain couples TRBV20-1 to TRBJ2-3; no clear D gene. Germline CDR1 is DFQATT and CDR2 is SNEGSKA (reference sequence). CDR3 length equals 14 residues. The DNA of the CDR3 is TGCAGTGCGAGAGGTCCTGCCAGCACAGATACGCAGTATTTT. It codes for CSARGPASTDTQYF.

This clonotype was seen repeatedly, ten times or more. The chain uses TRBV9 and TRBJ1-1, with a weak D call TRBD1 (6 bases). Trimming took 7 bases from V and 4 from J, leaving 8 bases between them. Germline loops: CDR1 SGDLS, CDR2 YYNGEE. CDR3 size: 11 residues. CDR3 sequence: CASGGITEAFF. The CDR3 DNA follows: TGTGCCAGCGGGGGCATCACTGAAGCTTTCTTT.

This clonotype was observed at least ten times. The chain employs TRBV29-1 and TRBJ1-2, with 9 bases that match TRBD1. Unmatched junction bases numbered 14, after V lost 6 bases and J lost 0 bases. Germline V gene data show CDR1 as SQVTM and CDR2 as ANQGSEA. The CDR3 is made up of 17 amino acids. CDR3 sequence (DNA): TGCAGCGTCCCCTCTCGACAGGGGGAGACCTCTAACTATGGCTACACCTTC. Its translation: CSVPSRQGETSNYGYTF.

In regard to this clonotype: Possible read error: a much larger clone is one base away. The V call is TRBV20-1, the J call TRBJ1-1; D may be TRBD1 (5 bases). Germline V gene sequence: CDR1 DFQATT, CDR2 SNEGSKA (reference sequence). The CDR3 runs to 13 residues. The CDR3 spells CSARQPGGAEALF. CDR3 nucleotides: TGCAGTGCTAGGCAACCGGGGGGAGCTGAAGCTTTATTT.

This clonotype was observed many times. CDR3 loop: CSALRGYTEAFF. CDR3 nucleotide sequence: TGCAGTGCTCTTAGAGGGTACACTGAAGCTTTCTTT. The V and J genes are TRBV20-1 and TRBJ1-1; D is undetermined. The CDR3 is 12 residues long. CDR1 is DFQATT and CDR2 is SNEGSKA in the germline V gene (reference sequence). Between the trimmed V and J ends, which lost 5 bases and 3 bases, there was a span of 10 bases.

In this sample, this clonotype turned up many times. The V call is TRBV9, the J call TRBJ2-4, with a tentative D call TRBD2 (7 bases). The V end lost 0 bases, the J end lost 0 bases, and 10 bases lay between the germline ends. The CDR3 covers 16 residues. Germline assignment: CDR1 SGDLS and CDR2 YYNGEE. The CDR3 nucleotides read TGTGCCAGCAGCGTAGCCGGGGGGCTAGCCAAAAACATTCAGTACTTC. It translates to CASSVAGGLAKNIQYF.

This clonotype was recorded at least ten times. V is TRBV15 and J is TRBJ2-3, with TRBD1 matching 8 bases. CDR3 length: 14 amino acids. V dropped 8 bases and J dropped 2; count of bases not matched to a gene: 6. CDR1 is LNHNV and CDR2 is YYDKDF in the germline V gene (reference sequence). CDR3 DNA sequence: TGTGCCACCCAGGCGACAGGGGACACAGATACGCAGTATTTT. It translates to CATQATGDTDTQYF.

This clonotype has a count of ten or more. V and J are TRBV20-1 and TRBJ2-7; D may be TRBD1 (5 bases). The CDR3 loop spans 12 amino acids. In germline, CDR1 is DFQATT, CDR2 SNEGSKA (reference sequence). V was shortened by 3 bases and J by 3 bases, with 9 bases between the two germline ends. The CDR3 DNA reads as TGCAGTGCTAGTGGGCAGGGCTACGAGCAGTACTTC. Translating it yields CSASGQGYEQYF.

The CDR3 coding sequence is TGTGCCACCAGTGATTTCCGGGCTAGGATGGGAGAAAAACTGTTTTTT. This encodes CATSDFRARMGEKLFF. The chain carries TRBV24-1 and TRBJ1-4; no clear D. From germline, CDR1 is KGHDR and CDR2 SFDVKD. Trimming took off 1 base at V and 8 bases at J, with 16 bases between the two ends. The CDR3 sequence is 16 residues long.

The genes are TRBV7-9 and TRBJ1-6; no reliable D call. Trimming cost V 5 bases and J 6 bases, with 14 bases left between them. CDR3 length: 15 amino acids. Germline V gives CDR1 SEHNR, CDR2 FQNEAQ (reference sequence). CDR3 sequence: CASSGGYRGNSPLHF. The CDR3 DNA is TGTGCCAGCAGCGGAGGCTATCGGGGTAATTCACCCCTCCACTTT.

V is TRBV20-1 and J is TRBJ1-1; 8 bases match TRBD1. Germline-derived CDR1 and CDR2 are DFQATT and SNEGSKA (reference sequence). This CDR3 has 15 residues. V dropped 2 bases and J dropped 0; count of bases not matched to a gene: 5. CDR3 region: CSARYAGGMNTEAFF. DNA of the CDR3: TGCAGTGCTAGATATGCAGGGGGCATGAACACTGAAGCTTTCTTT.

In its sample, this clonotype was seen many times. The CDR3 DNA sequence: TGTGCCAGCAGCTTACTCCCCATCAGGGGCACTGAAGCTTTCTTT. The encoded protein is CASSLLPIRGTEAFF. The V gene is TRBV11-2, the J gene TRBJ1-1; D possibly corresponds to TRBD1 (6 bases). V was trimmed by 2 bases and J by 4 bases, leaving 14 bases between them. Germline-derived CDR1 and CDR2 are SGHAT and FQNNGV. The CDR3 consists of 15 residues.